This T cell receptor beta chain was sequenced for a study of T cell responses to AZD1222 COVID-19 vaccine (dated by TCRdb to the early 2020s). In terms of the full investigation: TCR sequencing covered fewer than 250 trial participants: 207 given two doses of AZD1222 and approximately 25 given two doses of MenACWY control vaccine. Trial participants were enrolled by age into subgroups of 18-55, 56-69 and 70-plus years, and roughly 150, 30 and 60 TCR-sequenced participants, respectively, were included in these subgroups. Summary of the overall study and its limitations: In the small 56-69-year group, the increase in depth fell short of significance, most likely because of low power. Spike-specific TCR breadth and depth rose significantly after two AZD1222 doses compared with day 0 and with MenACWY recipients. Reportedly, close to half of the unique spike-specific TCRs recognized epitopes lying outside the regions that are mutated in the B.1.351 and B.1.1.7 variants. Vaccine-associated CD4 TCRs spanned the whole spike protein, with dominant responses in regions 160-218 and 743-854. Participants were mostly white British and included more females than males, and it was suggested by the authors that clonal diversity may have been underestimated. Only five or six AZD1222 recipients were SARS-CoV-2 seropositive at baseline, limiting conclusions about previously exposed vaccinees. Because no samples from the day 14 peak response were available, repertoires could be characterized only after the peak T cell response.

The CDR3 regions of human TCRbeta chains were analyzed by immunosequencing. The authors' analysis ran thus. TCRs in the repertoires were compared against a reference library of SARS-CoV-2-specific TCRs that had been generated with the MIRA antigen-specificity platform. Breadth was defined as the fraction of unique TCRs that were SARS-CoV-2-associated. Depth was defined as the fraction of total T cells that were SARS-CoV-2-associated. Each spike-specific TCR was assigned to its reactive spike region and to a CD4 or CD8 class using the MIRA data. Log10-transformed breadth and depth values were compared by one-way ANOVA with Sidak's multiple comparisons tests. In TCRdb, the immuneACCESS table is reduced to in-frame sequences with V and J assigned. These tables do not hold every clone; where another copy was compared, an unresolved V gene accounts for under half, and the others remain unexplained. D and trimming come from the DNA, and the V and J calls and clone size come from that table. The sample table holds under 150,000 clones, of which roughly 92% were seen once. 1.6% of the sample belongs to the ten largest clones.

V is clipped by 4 bases and J by 0 bases, and the sequence between their germline boundaries is 19 bases long. CDR1 and CDR2 (MDHEN, SYDVKM) derive from the germline V gene. The CDR3 has 17 amino acids, counting the end cysteine and phenylalanine. Here the CDR3 DNA is all that survives: 51 bases in frame from base 1. Taken with the paper, the label for time point translates to: about 28 days (+/-7) after the second vaccine dose. AZD1222 recipients whose second dose came at about 4 weeks and those whose second dose came at about 12 weeks were combined into one group, since spike-specific TCR depth and breadth did not differ between the two schedules. Vaccinee samples were obtained from the UK trials COV001 and COV002, which included a single-blind randomized controlled phase 2/3 trial of AZD1222 (ChAdOx1 nCoV-19) in healthy adults. Trial participant PBMC samples were collected at day 0 and day 28 after the second dose for TCRbeta chain sequencing.

Concerning this clone itself: Which antigen it targets is not known. The record has no base qualities; no much larger clone is one base away.

The sequence is built from TRBV28 and TRBJ2-7; the D element could tentatively be TRBD1 or TRBD2, as 5 bases agree for each. The sequence was collected from an adult who received the AZD1222 COVID-19 vaccine. Sequenced material: peripheral blood, taken 28 days after the second AZD1222 dose. This receptor has the CDR3 CASSSPPRDRGSYEQYF. In nucleotide form, the sequence is TGTGCCAGCAGTTCCCCCCCACGGGACCGGGGCTCCTACGAGCAGTACTTC.